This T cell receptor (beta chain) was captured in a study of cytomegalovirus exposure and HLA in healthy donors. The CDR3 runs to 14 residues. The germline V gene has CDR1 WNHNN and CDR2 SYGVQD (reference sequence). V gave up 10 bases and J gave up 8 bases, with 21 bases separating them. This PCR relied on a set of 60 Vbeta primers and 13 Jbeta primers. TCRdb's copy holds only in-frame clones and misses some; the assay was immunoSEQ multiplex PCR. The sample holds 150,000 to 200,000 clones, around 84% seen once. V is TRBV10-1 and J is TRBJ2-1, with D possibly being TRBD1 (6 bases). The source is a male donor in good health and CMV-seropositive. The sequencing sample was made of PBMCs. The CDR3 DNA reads TGCGCCACCGCCTTAGGGGGAGAGTCTTATGAGCAGTTCTTC. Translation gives CATALGGESYEQFF.